The 7 T cell receptor beta chains listed next were all sequenced from one sample in a study of Ad26.COV2.S vaccination and SARS-CoV-2 variants. Here immunoSEQ multiplex PCR was the method, and the copy in TCRdb shows in-frame clones only, minus some. The sample shows a few hundred thousand clones, over 75% of them seen only once. Treatment described: some 20 received Ad26.COV2.S at low or high dose, single or two shots; several received placebo; per-sample allocation not given. Collection of the samples took place on day 63 after the first injection of vaccine or placebo. The input for sequencing was peripheral blood, taken in a trial of Ad26.COV2.S vaccine versus placebo. These receptors originate from a person aged 18-65 years who received the Ad26.COV2.S COVID-19 vaccine or a placebo.

The gene calls are TRBV5-1 and TRBJ2-2; possible D gene TRBD2, 6 bases. Per germline, CDR1 SGHRS and CDR2 YFSETQ. Trimming cost V 3 bases and J 6 bases, with 15 bases left between them. The CDR3 loop spans 15 amino acids. As DNA, the CDR3 is TGCGCCAGCAGCTACCTTCTAGGAGGGGCCGGGGAGCTGTTTTTT. Protein sequence: CASSYLLGGAGELFF.

This chain uses TRBV27 with TRBJ2-5; 8 nucleotides line up with TRBD1. The CDR3 has 14 amino acids. The germline CDR1 and CDR2 sequences are MNHEY and SMNVEV (reference sequence). V was pared by 5 bases and J by 4 bases, with 6 bases of the junction left unmatched. CDR3 in amino acids: CASSHQGAGETQYF. DNA for the CDR3: TGTGCCAGCAGTCATCAGGGGGCAGGAGAGACCCAGTACTTC.

The chain joins TRBV11-2 to TRBJ2-3; D is tentatively TRBD1 or TRBD2 (5 bases each). V was shortened by 1 base and J by 2 bases, with 13 bases between the two germline ends. The germline V gene has CDR1 SGHAT and CDR2 FQNNGV. This CDR3 is 16 amino acids long. The DNA of the CDR3 is TGTGCCAGCAGCTTAGGGGGGAGTGGGCTCACAGATACGCAGTATTTT. Its protein is CASSLGGSGLTDTQYF.

This clone has only one observation. The chain uses TRBV7-2 and TRBJ2-3, with D possibly matching TRBD1 (6 bases). The CDR3 is made up of 15 amino acids. The germline V gene has CDR1 SGHTA and CDR2 FQGNSA. V dropped 3 bases and J dropped 1 base, with 11 bases sitting between them. The CDR3 protein is CASSLGAYGTDTQYF. Written as DNA, the CDR3 is TGTGCCAGCAGCTTGGGGGCCTACGGCACAGATACGCAGTATTTT.

The CDR3 region has the DNA TGTGCCAGCAGTGAAGCGGGGACAGTGCCTTCCGGTCTGCAGCCCCAGCATTTT. Translation: CASSEAGTVPSGLQPQHF. This chain uses TRBV6-1 with TRBJ1-5, with 7 bases fitting TRBD1. CDR1 and CDR2 (germline): MNHNS, SASEGT. The CDR3 totals 18 residues. V shed 0 bases, J shed 7 bases, and the junction held 15 bases outside the gene matches.

V is TRBV15 and J is TRBJ2-7; perhaps TRBD2 as D (7 bases). This CDR3 region has 15 residues. V lost 5 bases to trimming and J lost 3 bases, with 17 bases between them. Germline CDR1 LNHNV, CDR2 YYDKDF (reference sequence). CDR3 DNA: TGTGCCACCAGCTCCAGAAGGGGGGGCGGCTACGAGCAGTACTTC. Translation: CATSSRRGGGYEQYF.

CDR3: CASSRGQGAETQYF. CDR3 nucleotide sequence: TGTGCCAGCAGCAGGGGACAGGGAGCGGAGACCCAGTACTTC. The V call is TRBV5-4, the J call TRBJ2-5, with TRBD1 identical over 9 bases. Germline V gene sequence: CDR1 SGHNT, CDR2 YYREEE (reference sequence). The CDR3 sequence is 14 residues long. The V segment lost 4 bases and the J segment 5 bases; nucleotides outside the gene matches: 6.